This section outlines one TCR beta chain sequence together with its context. Antigen unknown. This entry comes from a study of T-cell memory formation after mild COVID-19. Study results and limitations: Day 37-peaking second-wave clones had unconfirmed SARS-CoV-2 specificity.

Trimming left V 5 bases short and J 8 bases short, with 7 bases between. Germline V gives CDR1 SGHAT, CDR2 FQDESV (reference sequence). This CDR3 has 11 residues. Each CDR3 protein gets one entry after TCRdb re-called the 5' RACE reads with MiXCR. The repertoire has hundreds of thousands of distinct CDR3 sequences, around 21% of them found once; the top ten carry 12%. This receptor was identified in an adult woman who had mild COVID-19 (a few samples of this study predate the infection). Cell type and time point are not known. The specimen was PBMCs or a T cell subset sorted from them (not recorded which). This sequence joins TRBV11-1 and TRBJ2-1; no reliable D call. The CDR3 coding sequence is TGTGCCAGCAGCCGAGCATATGAGCAGTTCTTC. Protein sequence: CASSRAYEQFF.